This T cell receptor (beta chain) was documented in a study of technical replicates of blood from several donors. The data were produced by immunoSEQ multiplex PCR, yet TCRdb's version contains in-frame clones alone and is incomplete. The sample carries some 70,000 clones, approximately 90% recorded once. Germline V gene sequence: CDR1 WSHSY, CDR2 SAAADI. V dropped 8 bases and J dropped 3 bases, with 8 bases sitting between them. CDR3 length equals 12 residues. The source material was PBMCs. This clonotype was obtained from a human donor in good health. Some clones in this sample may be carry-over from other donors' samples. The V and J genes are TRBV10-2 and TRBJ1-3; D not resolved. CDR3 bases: TGCGCCAGCGGCGGACTTGGAAACACCATATATTTT. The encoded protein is CASGGLGNTIYF.